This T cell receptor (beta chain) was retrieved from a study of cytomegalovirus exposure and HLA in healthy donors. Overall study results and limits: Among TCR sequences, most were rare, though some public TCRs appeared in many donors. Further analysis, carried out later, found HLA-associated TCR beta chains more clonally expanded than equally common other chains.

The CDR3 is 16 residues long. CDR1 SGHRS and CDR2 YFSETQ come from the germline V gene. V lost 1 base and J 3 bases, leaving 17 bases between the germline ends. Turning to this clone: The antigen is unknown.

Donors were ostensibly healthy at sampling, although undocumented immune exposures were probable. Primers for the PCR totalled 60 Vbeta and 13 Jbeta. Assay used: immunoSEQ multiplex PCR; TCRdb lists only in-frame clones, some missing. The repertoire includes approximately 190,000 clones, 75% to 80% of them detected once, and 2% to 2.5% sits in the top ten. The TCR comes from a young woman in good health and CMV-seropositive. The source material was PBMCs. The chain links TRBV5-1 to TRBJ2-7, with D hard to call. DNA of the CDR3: TGCGCCAGCAGCTTGAATACCGCTGTGAGGAACTACGAGCAGTACTTC. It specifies CASSLNTAVRNYEQYF.